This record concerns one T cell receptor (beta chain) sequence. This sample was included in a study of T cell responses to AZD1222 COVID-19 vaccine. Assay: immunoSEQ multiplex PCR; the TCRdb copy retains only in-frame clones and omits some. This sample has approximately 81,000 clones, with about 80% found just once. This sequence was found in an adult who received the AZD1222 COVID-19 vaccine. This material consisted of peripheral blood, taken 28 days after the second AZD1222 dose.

The CDR3 DNA reads as TGTGCCAGCAGTCCACTTACCTCTAAATTCGACAGACCACACCCTGGAAACACCATATATTTT. Translated, it gives CASSPLTSKFDRPHPGNTIYF. The rearrangement joins TRBV27 to TRBJ1-3, with D perhaps matching TRBD1 (5 bases). V was pared by 5 bases and J by 2 bases, with 31 bases between. The CDR3 length is 21 residues. Germline CDR1 reads MNHEY; CDR2 reads SMNVEV (reference sequence).